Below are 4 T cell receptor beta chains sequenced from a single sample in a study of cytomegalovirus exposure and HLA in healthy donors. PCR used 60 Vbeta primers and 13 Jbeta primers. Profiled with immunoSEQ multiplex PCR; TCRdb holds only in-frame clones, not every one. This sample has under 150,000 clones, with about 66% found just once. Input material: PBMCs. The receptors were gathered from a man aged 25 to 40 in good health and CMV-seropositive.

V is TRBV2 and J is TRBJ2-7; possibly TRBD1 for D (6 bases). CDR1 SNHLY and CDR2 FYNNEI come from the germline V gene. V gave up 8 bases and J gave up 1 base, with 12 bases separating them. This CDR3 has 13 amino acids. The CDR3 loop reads CASFSQGSYEQYF. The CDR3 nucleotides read TGTGCCAGCTTTTCCCAGGGGTCCTACGAGCAGTACTTC.

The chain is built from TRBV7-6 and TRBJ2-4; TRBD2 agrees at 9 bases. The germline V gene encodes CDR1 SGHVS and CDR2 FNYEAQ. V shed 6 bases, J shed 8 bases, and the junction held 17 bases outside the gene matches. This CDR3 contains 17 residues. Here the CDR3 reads CASSPPPSSGRMHIQYF. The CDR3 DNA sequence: TGTGCCAGCAGTCCTCCCCCCAGCAGCGGGAGGATGCACATTCAGTACTTC.

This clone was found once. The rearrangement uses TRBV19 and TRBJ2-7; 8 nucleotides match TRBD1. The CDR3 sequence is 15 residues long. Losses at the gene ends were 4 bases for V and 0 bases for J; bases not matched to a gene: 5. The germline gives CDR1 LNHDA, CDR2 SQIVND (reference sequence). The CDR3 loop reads CASSTLGQGSYEQYF. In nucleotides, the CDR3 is TGTGCCAGTAGTACCTTAGGACAGGGCTCCTACGAGCAGTACTTC.

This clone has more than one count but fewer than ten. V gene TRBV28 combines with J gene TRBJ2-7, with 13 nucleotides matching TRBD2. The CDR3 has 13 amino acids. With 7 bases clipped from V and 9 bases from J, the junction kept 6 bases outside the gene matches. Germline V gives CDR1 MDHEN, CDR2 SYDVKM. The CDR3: CASKGLAGLGQYF. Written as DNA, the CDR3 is TGTGCCAGCAAGGGACTAGCGGGACTAGGGCAGTACTTC.